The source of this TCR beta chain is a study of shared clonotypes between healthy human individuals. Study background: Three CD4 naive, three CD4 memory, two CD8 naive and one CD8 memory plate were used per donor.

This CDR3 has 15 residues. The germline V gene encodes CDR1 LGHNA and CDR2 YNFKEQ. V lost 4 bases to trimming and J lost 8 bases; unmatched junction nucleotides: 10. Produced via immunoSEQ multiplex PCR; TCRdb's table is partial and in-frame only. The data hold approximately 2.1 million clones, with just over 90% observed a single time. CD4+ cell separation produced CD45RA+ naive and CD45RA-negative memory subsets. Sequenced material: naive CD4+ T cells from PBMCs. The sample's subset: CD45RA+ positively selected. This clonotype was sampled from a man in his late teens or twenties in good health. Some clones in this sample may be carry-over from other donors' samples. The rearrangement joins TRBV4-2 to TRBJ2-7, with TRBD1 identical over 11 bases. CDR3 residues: CASSLTGTGGVQQYF. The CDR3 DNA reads TGTGCCAGCAGCCTCACCGGGACAGGGGGTGTTCAGCAGTACTTC.